The clone carrying this T cell receptor (beta chain) was detected only once. As yet, its antigen is unknown. Sorting split CD4+ cells into CD25-high CD127-low Tregs and CD25-low CD127-high conventional T cells. Amplification used 52 TRBV primers and 13 TRBJ primers. Profiling relied on immunoSEQ multiplex PCR, and the TCRdb table lists in-frame clones only, not all of them. Here the sample spans tens of thousands of clones, roughly 88% being singletons. The entry originates in a study of regulatory T cells. Germline CDR1 reads MDHEN; CDR2 reads SYDVKM. The V segment lost 5 bases and the J segment 6 bases; nucleotides outside the gene matches: 4. The CDR3 is 14 amino acids. General observations from the study: Regulatory T cells showed the strongest V-J pair restriction and V/J gene skewing among patient repertoires. In CD3G-deficient patients, conventional CD4+ T cells were enriched for hydrophobic CDR3 residues at positions 6 and 7.

The source of this sequence is a child between 10 and 17 years old with CD3G deficiency. The specimen sequenced was conventional CD4+ T cells sorted from blood. V and J are TRBV28 and TRBJ2-1; 10 nucleotides line up with TRBD2. CDR3 nucleotides: TGTGCCAGCAGTCGAGCGGGAGGGGGCAATGAGCAGTTCTTC. It yields the protein CASSRAGGGNEQFF.